The clone carrying this TCR beta chain showed up just a few times. The CDR3 sequence is 13 residues long. The ends were cut back, 7 bases at V and 4 bases at J, with 10 bases in the middle. Germline-derived CDR1 and CDR2 are MNHEY and SVGAGI. The protocol was immunoSEQ multiplex PCR, while the TCRdb copy is restricted to in-frame clones and leaves out a portion. The data contain some 70,000 clones, more than 65% of them singletons. This entry is derived from a study of blood T cell repertoires in COVID-19. Study context: Sample material is recorded as cDNA or gDNA derived from T cells, B-cell-depleted T cells, or PBMCs.

The rearrangement joins TRBV6-5 to TRBJ2-2; a weak D match, TRBD2 (6 bases). This receptor was taken from a woman aged 50 to 60 with acute or convalescent COVID-19. The specimen sequenced was peripheral blood. The chain's CDR3 is CASTRGGTGELFF. CDR3 nucleotides: TGTGCCAGCACGAGGGGAGGCACCGGGGAGCTGTTTTTT.